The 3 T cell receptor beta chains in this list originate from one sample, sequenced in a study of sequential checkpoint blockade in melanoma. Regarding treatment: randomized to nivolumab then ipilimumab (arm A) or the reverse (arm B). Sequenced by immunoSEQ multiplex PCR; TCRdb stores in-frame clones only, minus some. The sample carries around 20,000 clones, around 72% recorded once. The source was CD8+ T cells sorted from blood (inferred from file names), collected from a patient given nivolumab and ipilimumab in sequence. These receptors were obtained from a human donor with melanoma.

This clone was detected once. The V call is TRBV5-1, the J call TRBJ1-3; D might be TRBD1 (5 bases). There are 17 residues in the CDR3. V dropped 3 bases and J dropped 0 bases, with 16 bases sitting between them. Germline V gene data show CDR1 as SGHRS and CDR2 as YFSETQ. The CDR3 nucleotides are TGCGCCAGCAGCTGGAAGACAGCTTCCTTCTCTGGAAACACCATATATTTT. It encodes CASSWKTASFSGNTIYF.

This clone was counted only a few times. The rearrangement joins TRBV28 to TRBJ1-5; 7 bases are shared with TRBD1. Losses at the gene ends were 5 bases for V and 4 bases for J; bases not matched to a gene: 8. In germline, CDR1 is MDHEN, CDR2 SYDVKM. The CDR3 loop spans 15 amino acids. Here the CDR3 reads CASSKRQGGNQPQHF. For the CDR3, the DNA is TGTGCCAGCAGTAAACGACAGGGTGGGAATCAGCCCCAGCATTTT.

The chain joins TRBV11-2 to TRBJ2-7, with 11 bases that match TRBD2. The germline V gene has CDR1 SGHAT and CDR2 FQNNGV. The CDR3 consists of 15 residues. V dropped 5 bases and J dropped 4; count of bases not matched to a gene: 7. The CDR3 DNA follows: TGTGCCAGCAGCCCACTAGCGGGAGAATTTTACGAGCAGTACTTC. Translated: CASSPLAGEFYEQYF.